A single sample gave rise to the 28 T cell receptor beta chains below, sequenced in a study of T cell repertoires in cytomegalovirus infection. TCRdb processed the reads anew with MiXCR; each CDR3 protein has one entry. The sample has approximately 500,000 distinct CDR3 sequences, about 17% seen once. What was sequenced was CD8+ T cells from PBMCs. The source is a human donor in good health (CMV status not recorded). Some clones in this sample may be carry-over from other donors' samples.

This chain links TRBV10-2 with TRBJ1-5; 9 bases line up with TRBD1. Germline-derived CDR1 and CDR2 are WSHSY and SAAADI. This CDR3 is 15 amino acids long. V was clipped by 3 bases and J by 6 bases; unmatched bases: 6. This CDR3 reads CASSDPDRGGQPQHF. CDR3 in DNA: TGCGCCAGCAGTGATCCCGACAGGGGGGGTCAGCCCCAGCATTTT.

This clonotype was detected ten times or more. V and J are TRBV7-9 and TRBJ2-7; the match to TRBD1 covers 8 bases. Germline CDR1 SEHNR, CDR2 FQNEAQ (reference sequence). Losses at the gene ends were 6 bases for V and 4 bases for J; bases not matched to a gene: 8. The CDR3 sequence is 14 residues long. Here the CDR3 reads CASRGRTGSYEQYF. The CDR3 DNA reads TGTGCCAGCAGGGGACGGACAGGGAGTTACGAGCAGTACTTC. Full variable domain (rest looked up from reference TRBV7-9 and TRBJ2-7): DTGVSQNPRHKITKRGQNVTFRCDPISEHNRLYWYRQTLGQGPEFLTYFQNEAQLEKSRLLSDRFSAERPKGSFSTLEIQRTEQGDSAMYLCASRGRTGSYEQYFGPGTRLTVT.

This chain links TRBV19 with TRBJ2-7; D is unclear. The CDR3 is 11 amino acids. V was pared by 7 bases and J by 5 bases, with 9 bases between. Germline values: CDR1 LNHDA, CDR2 SQIVND (reference sequence). CDR3 bases: TGTGCCAGTAACGGTCTAGACGAGCAGTACTTC. Translation gives CASNGLDEQYF.

The genes are TRBV6-6 and TRBJ1-2; weak D call: TRBD1 (6 bases). CDR1 and CDR2 from the germline V gene are MNHNY and SVGAGI (reference sequence). This CDR3 is 16 amino acids long. Trimming stripped 0 bases from V and 5 bases from J, with 16 bases between. CDR3 sequence reads: CASSYSRKQGFYGYTF. The CDR3 DNA follows: TGTGCCAGCAGTTACTCGAGAAAACAGGGTTTTTATGGCTACACCTTC.

Comments on this clonotype: A much larger clone differs by one base, so this may be a read error. The chain links TRBV7-6 to TRBJ2-7; maybe TRBD2 (6 bases). The CDR3 is 17 residues long. The germline CDR1 and CDR2 sequences are SGHVS and FNYEAQ. The CDR3 region is CASSLRLGEAGLYEQDF. DNA of the CDR3: TGTGCCAGCAGCTTACGGCTGGGAGAAGCGGGCCTCTACGAGCAGGACTTC.

V gene TRBV19 combines with J gene TRBJ1-5, with 9 bases matching TRBD1. The germline CDR1 and CDR2 sequences are LNHDA and SQIVND (reference sequence). Trimming took 4 bases from V and 2 from J; bases not matched to a gene: 6. CDR3 length equals 16 residues. The CDR3 sequence: CASSTDRGFGNQPQHF. The DNA of the CDR3 is TGTGCCAGTAGTACCGACAGGGGGTTTGGCAATCAGCCCCAGCATTTT.

This clonotype has at least ten counts. CDR3 nucleotides: TGTGCCAGCAGCTTAAGGTCCGGGCCGCCCTACCATTCGAATCAGCCCCAGCATTTT. Residues: CASSLRSGPPYHSNQPQHF. V and J are TRBV7-2 and TRBJ1-5; D call uncertain. This CDR3 spans 19 amino acids. With 2 bases removed from V and 4 bases from J, the gap between germline ends came to 24 bases. Germline V gene sequence: CDR1 SGHTA, CDR2 FQGNSA.

V and J are TRBV4-2 and TRBJ1-6; maybe TRBD1 (5 bases). The CDR3 extends over 11 amino acids. The germline V gene has CDR1 LGHNA and CDR2 YNFKEQ. V lost 1 base to trimming and J lost 13 bases, with 5 bases between them. This CDR3 is CASSQGDPLHF. The CDR3 DNA is TGTGCCAGCAGCCAAGGGGACCCCCTCCACTTT.

This clonotype was seen a handful of times. This rearrangement joins TRBV6-1 to TRBJ2-5, with 7 bases matching TRBD1. The CDR3 extends over 16 amino acids. The germline CDR1 and CDR2 sequences are MNHNS and SASEGT. The V and J ends lost 4 bases and 3 bases, in that order; junction bases with no gene match: 11. In DNA, the CDR3 is TGTGCCAGCAGTGGAAACCGGGACAGTGCAGAAGAGACCCAGTACTTC. Protein product: CASSGNRDSAEETQYF.

This clonotype has a count of ten or more. The V call is TRBV7-3, the J call TRBJ2-1; D ambiguous. The CDR3 has 11 amino acids. V gave up 8 bases and J gave up 5 bases, with 7 bases separating them. Per the germline V gene, CDR1 is SGHTA and CDR2 is FQGTGA. CDR3 sequence (DNA): TGTGCCAGCGCCTTAGACAATGAGCAGTTCTTC. Translation gives CASALDNEQFF. The complete variable domain, with remaining parts taken from reference TRBV7-3 and TRBJ2-1, reads GAGVSQTPSNKVTEKGKYVELRCDPISGHTALYWYRQSLGQGPEFLIYFQGTGAADDSGLPNDRFFAVRPEGSVSTLKIQRTERGDSAVYLCASALDNEQFFGPGTRLTVL.

This clonotype came up many times. The chain employs TRBV7-8 and TRBJ2-3; D perhaps matches TRBD2 (6 bases). Trimming removed 2 bases at V and 5 bases at J, with 8 bases between. Looked up from germline, CDR1 is SGHVS and CDR2 is FQNEAQ. CDR3 length: 13 residues. CDR3 region: CASSLSGEDTQYF. The DNA of the CDR3 is TGTGCCAGCAGCTTATCGGGGGAAGATACGCAGTATTTT. The variable domain in full, with the rest retrieved from reference TRBV7-8 and TRBJ2-3, is GAGVSQSPRYKVAKRGQDVALRCDPISGHVSLFWYQQALGQGPEFLTYFQNEAQLDKSGLPSDRFFAERPEGSVSTLKIQRTQQEDSAVYLCASSLSGEDTQYFGPGTRLTVL.

J is TRBJ2-1 and V is TRBV24-1; 12 nucleotides match TRBD1. Per the germline V gene, CDR1 is KGHDR and CDR2 is SFDVKD. V shed 4 bases and J 15 bases; nucleotides not matched to a gene: 6. The CDR3 is 13 residues long. The CDR3 sequence: CATSEARDRGLFF. The CDR3 nucleotides are TGTGCCACCAGTGAGGCCCGGGACAGGGGGCTGTTCTTC.

The table lists this clonotype with many counts. The V call is TRBV7-9, the J call TRBJ2-7, with 9 nucleotides matching TRBD1. Per germline, CDR1 SEHNR and CDR2 FQNEAQ (reference sequence). The CDR3 runs to 14 residues. The J segment lost 5 bases and the V segment lost 5 bases, leaving 7 bases of the junction unmatched. Here the CDR3 DNA reads TGTGCCAGCAGCCCCCGGGACAGGGAACACGAGCAGTACTTC. Translation gives CASSPRDREHEQYF.

The V and J genes are TRBV4-2 and TRBJ2-5; TRBD1 might be the D (5 bases). The CDR3 loop spans 16 amino acids. Germline V gene sequence: CDR1 LGHNA, CDR2 YNFKEQ. The V gene lost 0 bases and the J gene lost 1 base, with 12 bases spanning the gap. The CDR3 protein is CASSQEQYRRQETQYF. DNA for the CDR3: TGTGCCAGCAGCCAAGAACAGTACAGGCGCCAAGAGACCCAGTACTTC.

The chain combines TRBV14 with TRBJ1-1; D not certain. The CDR3 has 15 amino acids. Trimming removed 2 bases at V and 2 bases at J, with 12 bases between. The V gene's germline CDR1 is SGHDN and CDR2 FVKESK. The CDR3 is CASSQLLGLNTEAFF. CDR3 nucleotides: TGTGCCAGCAGCCAACTCCTGGGGTTAAACACTGAAGCTTTCTTT. The variable domain in full, completed from reference TRBV14 and TRBJ1-1, reads EAGVTQFPSHSVIEKGQTVTLRCDPISGHDNLYWYRRVMGKEIKFLLHFVKESKQDESGMPNNRFLAERTGGTYSTLKVQPAELEDSGVYFCASSQLLGLNTEAFFGQGTRLTVV.

This clonotype was observed a handful of times. The chain combines TRBV12-5 with TRBJ2-5; D gene unclear. The CDR3 consists of 15 residues. In germline, CDR1 is LGHNT, CDR2 FRNRAP. V was trimmed by 2 bases and J by 2 bases, leaving 12 bases between them. The CDR3, as DNA: TGTGCTAGTGGTTTGACCAACCAAGGGCAAGAGACCCAGTACTTC. Protein: CASGLTNQGQETQYF.

This rearrangement joins TRBV20-1 to TRBJ2-1, with 12 nucleotides matching TRBD2. CDR1 and CDR2 from the germline V gene are DFQATT and SNEGSKA (reference sequence). This CDR3 is 21 amino acids long. Trimming removed 1 base from V and 5 bases from J; junction bases left unmatched: 21. CDR3 protein: CSARVFRDILSTSGGHNEQFF. CDR3 coding DNA: TGCAGTGCTAGAGTTTTCCGGGACATTTTATCGACTAGCGGGGGACACAATGAGCAGTTCTTC.

This clonotype has a handful of counts. The V call is TRBV7-3, the J call TRBJ1-1, with TRBD1 matching over 9 bases. With V trimmed by 4 bases and J by 4 bases, 7 bases remained unmatched. This CDR3 is 15 amino acids long. Germline V lookup: CDR1 SGHTA, CDR2 FQGTGA. The CDR3 region has the DNA TGTGCCAGCAGCTCTTCCGGGACAGGGACCACTGAAGCTTTCTTT. It codes for CASSSSGTGTTEAFF.

The chain links TRBV11-2 to TRBJ1-5; 8 positions match TRBD1. The germline CDR1 and CDR2 sequences are SGHAT and FQNNGV. The V and J ends lost 5 bases and 5 bases, in that order; junction bases with no gene match: 8. The CDR3 spans 15 residues. CDR3 DNA sequence: TGTGCCAGCAGCCGGGGGGCAGGGGGCTATCAGCCCCAGCATTTT. Protein sequence: CASSRGAGGYQPQHF.

The chain is built from TRBV5-1 and TRBJ2-2; TRBD1 is a possible D gene (5 bases). The germline gives CDR1 SGHRS, CDR2 YFSETQ. Trimming pared 1 base from V and 5 bases from J, leaving 12 bases between. The CDR3 covers 15 residues. CDR3 bases: TGCGCCAGCAGCTTGCGACAGCCTACGACCGGGGAGCTGTTTTTT. It translates to CASSLRQPTTGELFF.

This clonotype occurred many times. This chain uses TRBV4-1 with TRBJ2-3; tentatively, D is TRBD2 (6 bases). The V and J ends lost 1 base and 2 bases respectively, with 16 bases between them. The CDR3 totals 17 residues. The germline CDR1 and CDR2 sequences are MGHRA and YSYEKL. The DNA of the CDR3 is TGCGCCAGCAGCCAAGCTGGGTCTAGCGCAGTCACAGATACGCAGTATTTT. Protein sequence: CASSQAGSSAVTDTQYF.

This clonotype was seen ten or more times. The chain carries TRBV7-6 and TRBJ1-1; D not resolved. The CDR3 sequence is 14 residues long. Trimming removed 5 bases from V and 1 base from J, with 11 bases in between. Per germline, CDR1 SGHVS and CDR2 FNYEAQ. CDR3 amino acids: CASSQTEANTEAFF. CDR3 in DNA: TGTGCCAGCAGCCAAACGGAAGCGAACACTGAAGCTTTCTTT.

This clonotype was observed at least ten times. This chain links TRBV11-2 with TRBJ2-1, with D uncertain. Trimming pared 1 base from V and 7 bases from J, leaving 8 bases between. The CDR3 is made up of 13 amino acids. Germline CDR1 reads SGHAT; CDR2 reads FQNNGV. Here the CDR3 DNA reads TGTGCCAGCAGCTTAGGAGGAACAAATGAGCAGTTCTTC. Translation gives CASSLGGTNEQFF.

The gene calls are TRBV27 and TRBJ1-5, with TRBD1 as a possible D gene (6 bases). V lost 6 bases and J lost 5, with 11 bases in between. The CDR3 has 13 residues. The germline V gene has CDR1 MNHEY and CDR2 SMNVEV (reference sequence). CDR3 sequence (DNA): TGTGCCAGCAGGGCAGGGGTATATCAGCCCCAGCATTTT. It specifies CASRAGVYQPQHF.

This chain links TRBV20-1 with TRBJ1-2; unclear D gene. V lost 3 bases and J 3 bases, leaving 14 bases between the germline ends. CDR1 is DFQATT, CDR2 SNEGSKA, per germline (reference sequence). The CDR3 runs to 14 residues. The CDR3 spells CSARSRTGDYGYTF. CDR3 in DNA: TGCAGTGCTAGGTCCCGGACGGGAGACTATGGCTACACCTTC.

This clonotype has more than one count but fewer than ten. This sequence joins TRBV6-5 and TRBJ2-3, with 7 bases that match TRBD2. Germline loops: CDR1 MNHEY, CDR2 SVGAGI. CDR3 size: 17 residues. Trimming took 6 bases from V and 2 from J; bases not matched to a gene: 14. The chain's CDR3 is CASSPLPGGTSTDTQYF. The CDR3 DNA is TGTGCCAGCAGCCCCCTCCCCGGGGGGACCTCCACAGATACGCAGTATTTT.

This clonotype was picked up a small number of times. The rearrangement uses TRBV19 and TRBJ2-1; 9 bases map to TRBD2. With 1 base clipped from V and 4 bases from J, the junction kept 5 bases outside the gene matches. From germline, CDR1 is LNHDA and CDR2 SQIVND (reference sequence). The CDR3 totals 16 residues. In DNA, the CDR3 is TGTGCCAGTAGTATAGTAGGCCTAGCGGGGTACAATGAGCAGTTCTTC. Its translation: CASSIVGLAGYNEQFF.

Many counts were recorded for this clonotype. The rearrangement links TRBV11-2 to TRBJ2-5; TRBD2 agrees at 8 bases. Germline-derived CDR1 and CDR2 are SGHAT and FQNNGV. The V gene end was trimmed by 3 bases and the J gene end by 3 bases; junction bases not matched to a gene: 3. This CDR3 is 14 amino acids long. In nucleotides, the CDR3 is TGTGCCAGCAGCTTCACGGGACTAGAAGAGACCCAGTACTTC. Amino acids: CASSFTGLEETQYF.